The entry that follows covers one T cell receptor (beta chain) sequence. What this receptor recognizes is not known. No much larger clone is present one base from it, and per-base qualities are unavailable. Libraries were constructed by the immunoSEQ multiplex PCR assay. The table was pulled from immuneACCESS by TCRdb, which kept in-frame rearrangements only. Such tables lose some clones; where checked, under half of the loss comes from unresolved V genes, and the rest has no known cause. Within this sample are 150,000 to 200,000 clones, with approximately 92% of them counted one time only. Roughly 3.9% of the sample is taken by the ten largest. The germline V end is reduced by 4 bases and the J end by 8 bases; junction bases left unmatched: 16. The germline V gene (reference sequence) provides CDR1 PRHDT and CDR2 FYEKMQ. Inclusive of the bounding cysteine and phenylalanine, the CDR3 is 17 residues long. Solely the CDR3 DNA is kept, with 51 bases framed from the first base.

These data come from a study of control samples from healthy donors and cancer patients (dated by TCRdb to 2018 to 2020). Sequencing was done on a sample of blood. The source of this sequence is a woman aged 55-69 years in good health. This chain is built from TRBV13 and TRBJ2-1, and 8 junctional nucleotides match TRBD1. Read as DNA, the sequence is TGTGCCAGCAGCTCCCGGGACAGGATACAGCATAGGGATGAGCAGTTCTTC. The translation is CASSSRDRIQHRDEQFF.